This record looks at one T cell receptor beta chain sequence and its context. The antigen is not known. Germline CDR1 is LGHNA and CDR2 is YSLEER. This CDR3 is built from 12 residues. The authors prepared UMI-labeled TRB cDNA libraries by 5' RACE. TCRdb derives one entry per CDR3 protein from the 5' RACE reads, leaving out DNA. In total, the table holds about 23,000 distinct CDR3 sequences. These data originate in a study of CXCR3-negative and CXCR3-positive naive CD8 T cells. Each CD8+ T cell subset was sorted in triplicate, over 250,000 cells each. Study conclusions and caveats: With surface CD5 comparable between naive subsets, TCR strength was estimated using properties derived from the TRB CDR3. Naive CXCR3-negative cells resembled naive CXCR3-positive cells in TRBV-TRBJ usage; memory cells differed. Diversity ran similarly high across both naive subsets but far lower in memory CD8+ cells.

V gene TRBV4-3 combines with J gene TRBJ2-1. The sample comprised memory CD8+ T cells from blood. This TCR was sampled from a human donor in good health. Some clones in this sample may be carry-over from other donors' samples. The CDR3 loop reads CASSQVSYEQFF.